Listed below are T cell receptor beta chains from one sample, sequenced in a study of HIV-infected children after antiretroviral therapy interruption. TCRdb passed the 3' RACE reads through MiXCR, listing each CDR3 protein once. The top ten hold around a quarter of the sample, which has some 3,900 distinct CDR3 sequences, approximately 4.6% seen once. The source was CD45RO+ CD8+ T cells from PBMCs, pooled from several time points, collected from a donor given antiretroviral therapy, either interrupted or continuous. Receptors were obtained from a pool of human donors with HIV. The CDR3 runs from the conserved cysteine through the conserved F or W. Fields, in order: clone size, J gene, V gene, D gene, CDR3 protein, CDR3 DNA. A D gene is named only where the DNA matches it firmly. Clone size appears in some rows only: once, few, many, or a class for an expanded clone.

>many|TRBJ2-1|TRBV20-1|TRBD2
CSARPLAGGWNEQFF
TGCAGTGCTCGACCTTTAGCGGGGGGGTGGAATGAGCAGTTCTTC
>medium-sized|TRBJ1-6|TRBV12-3/TRBV12-4|-
CASSFMGSSPLHF
TGTGCCAGCAGTTTTATGGGGAGTTCACCCCTCCACTTT
>many|TRBJ2-3|TRBV3-1|-
CASSQEGEGDTHF
TGTGCCAGCAGCCAAGAAGGTGAAGGGGATACGCATTTT
>many|TRBJ1-3|TRBV13|TRBD1
CASRQGFNGNTIYF
TGTGCCAGCCGACAGGGGTTTAATGGAAACACCATATATTTT
>medium-sized|TRBJ2-7|TRBV29-1|-
CSVVKDSRYEQYF
TGCAGCGTGGTAAAGGACTCGCGCTACGAGCAGTACTTC
>many|TRBJ2-7|TRBV29-1|-
CSVEDRGTRGEQYF
TGCAGCGTTGAAGATAGGGGGACCCGGGGCGAGCAGTACTTC
>many|TRBJ2-6|TRBV5-4|-
CASSLTRENVLTF
TGTGCCAGCAGCTTGACCCGGGAAAACGTCCTGACTTTC
>medium-sized|TRBJ1-5|TRBV7-2|-
CASSGNQGGQPQHF
TGTGCCAGCAGCGGAAACCAGGGTGGGCAGCCCCAGCATTTT
>-|TRBJ2-7|TRBV29-1|TRBD1
CSVEGQGIYEQYF
TGCAGCGTTGAGGGACAGGGAATCTACGAGCAGTACTTC
>many|TRBJ2-7|TRBV6-2/TRBV6-3|-
CASSYSETDEQYF
TGTGCCAGCAGTTACTCCGAAACAGACGAGCAGTACTTC
>many|TRBJ2-7|TRBV27|-
CASSLTVSSYEQYF
TGTGCCAGCAGTTTAACAGTGAGCTCCTACGAGCAGTACTTC
>medium-sized|TRBJ2-7|TRBV6-1|TRBD2
CASSEVRRTSGGSYEQYF
TGTGCCAGCAGTGAAGTCCGCCGGACTAGCGGGGGGTCCTACGAGCAGTACTTC
>few|TRBJ2-1|TRBV28|-
CASSRNNEQFF
TGTGCCAGCAGCCGTAACAATGAGCAGTTCTTC
>many|TRBJ1-3|TRBV15|-
CATSPPGNTIYF
TGTGCCACCAGCCCCCCTGGAAACACCATATATTTT
>few|TRBJ2-2|TRBV9|TRBD2
CASSVRGGDTGELFF
TGTGCCAGCAGCGTGCGGGGGGGCGACACCGGGGAGCTGTTTTTT
>many|TRBJ2-7|TRBV12-3/TRBV12-4|-
CASSLGYYEQYF
TGTGCCAGCAGTTTAGGGTACTACGAGCAGTACTTC
>many|TRBJ2-3|TRBV25-1|-
CASTPYVGEDTQYF
TGTGCCAGCACCCCGTATGTTGGAGAAGATACGCAGTATTTT
>many|TRBJ1-5|TRBV7-9|TRBD1
CASSSDRGRGNQPQHF
TGTGCCAGCAGCTCGGACAGGGGTCGCGGCAATCAGCCCCAGCATTTT
>many|TRBJ2-4|TRBV25-1|TRBD1
CASSYSGDRAIQYF
TGTGCCAGCAGTTACTCGGGGGACAGGGCGATTCAGTACTTC
>-|TRBJ2-1|TRBV7-2|-
CAIVPGPYNEQFF
TGTGCCATCGTTCCCGGCCCCTACAATGAGCAGTTCTTC
>-|TRBJ1-4|TRBV24-1|-
CATNEKLFF
TGTGCAACTAATGAAAAACTGTTTTTT
>medium-sized|TRBJ2-2|TRBV2|TRBD2
CASNSGRANTGELFF
TGTGCCAGCAATAGCGGGAGGGCGAACACCGGGGAGCTGTTTTTT
>many|TRBJ2-7|TRBV3-1|-
CASSQRGSIYEQYF
TGTGCCAGCAGCCAACGGGGGTCGATCTACGAGCAGTACTTC
>many|TRBJ2-7|TRBV10-3|-
CAISESWGHIHYEQYF
TGTGCCATCAGTGAGTCTTGGGGTCATATCCATTACGAGCAGTACTTC
>many|TRBJ2-3|TRBV10-3|TRBD1
CAIKGGQGMTDTQYF
TGTGCCATCAAAGGCGGACAGGGTATGACAGATACGCAGTATTTT
>many|TRBJ2-1|TRBV3-1|-
CASGGGSYNEQFF
TGTGCCAGCGGGGGCGGGTCCTACAATGAGCAGTTCTTC
>many|TRBJ1-2|TRBV28|-
CASTSGGVRGYTF
TGTGCCAGCACTTCCGGGGGGGTGCGAGGCTACACCTTC
>many|TRBJ2-1|TRBV7-9|-
CASSPPGASSYNEQFF
TGTGCCAGCAGCCCGCCGGGGGCTAGCTCCTACAATGAGCAGTTCTTC
>medium-sized|TRBJ2-7|TRBV7-2|-
CASSLGGQRPSYEQYF
TGTGCCAGCAGCTTAGGGGGGCAGCGTCCTTCCTACGAGCAGTACTTC
>many|TRBJ2-7|TRBV7-9|TRBD1
CASSSVRDRTYEQYF
TGTGCCAGCAGCTCTGTGCGGGACAGGACCTACGAGCAGTACTTC
>many|TRBJ1-1|TRBV27|TRBD1
CASRQGVEAFF
TGTGCCAGCCGACAGGGCGTTGAAGCTTTCTTT
>medium-sized|TRBJ1-5|TRBV28|-
CASSLRGIRSPQHF
TGTGCCAGCAGTTTAAGAGGAATTAGGTCGCCCCAGCATTTT
>medium-sized|TRBJ1-1|TRBV13|-
CASSSLGHIEAFF
TGTGCCAGCAGCTCGCTAGGACATATTGAAGCTTTCTTT
>medium-sized|TRBJ1-1|TRBV4-1|-
CASSQVAQSVLNTEAFF
TGCGCCAGCAGCCAAGTGGCCCAATCCGTCCTGAACACTGAAGCTTTCTTT
>many|TRBJ1-2|TRBV5-1|-
CASSLDDLLDYGYTF
TGCGCCAGCAGCCTGGATGATTTACTCGACTATGGCTACACCTTC
>many|TRBJ1-5|TRBV5-1|-
CASSLDSSFWPQHF
TGCGCCAGCAGCTTGGACAGCTCCTTTTGGCCCCAGCATTTT
>medium-sized|TRBJ2-5|TRBV15|TRBD2
CATSSGTSGSQETQYF
TGTGCCACCAGCAGCGGGACTAGCGGGTCCCAAGAGACCCAGTACTTC
>medium-sized|TRBJ1-4|TRBV20-1|-
CRMGGRYATNEKLFF
TGCCGAATGGGGGGCAGGTATGCAACTAATGAAAAACTGTTTTTT
>medium-sized|TRBJ2-7|TRBV11-2|-
CASSLATVYEQYF
TGTGCCAGCAGCTTAGCGACAGTTTACGAGCAGTACTTC
>medium-sized|TRBJ2-7|TRBV7-9|TRBD1
CASLGQGVYEQYF
TGTGCCAGCTTGGGACAGGGGGTCTACGAGCAGTACTTC
>-|TRBJ1-2|TRBV20-1|TRBD1
CSARDLEKTGGLYGYTF
TGCAGTGCTAGAGATCTTGAAAAGACAGGGGGGTTGTATGGCTACACCTTC
>-|TRBJ2-1|TRBV9|TRBD2
CASSLSGTSGGAGGEPFF
TGTGCCAGCAGCCTCAGTGGTACTAGCGGGGGGGCCGGGGGAGAGCCGTTCTTC
>large|TRBJ2-7|TRBV27|-
CASSLSIGEAFSYEQYF
TGTGCCAGCAGTTTATCGATTGGGGAGGCGTTCTCCTACGAGCAGTACTTC